The 17 T cell receptor beta chains presented below share a single source sample, sequenced in a study of cytomegalovirus exposure and HLA in healthy donors (dated by TCRdb to the late 2010s). Library construction relied on the immunoSEQ multiplex PCR assay. The multiplex PCR relied on a mix of 60 forward primers for TCR Vbeta segments and 13 reverse primers for TCR Jbeta segments. Here the immuneACCESS table is served through TCRdb, limited to in-frame sequences with V and J called. Missing clones are a known gap in these copies; in checked studies unresolved V genes cover under half, and the rest lacks a known reason. This sample is represented by around 200,000 clones; approximately 90% of them were singletons. Jointly, the top ten make up around 1% of the sample. The sample taken for sequencing was PBMCs. The source is a woman aged 18-29 years in good health and CMV-seronegative.

The chain uses TRBV6-1 and TRBJ2-7, with 10 bases aligning to TRBD2. The CDR3 totals 14 residues. V lost 6 bases to trimming and J lost 2 bases; unmatched junction nucleotides: 4. CDR1 is MNHNS, CDR2 SASEGT, per germline. DNA for the CDR3: TGTGCCAGCAGACACGGACTAGCGGCCTACGAGCAGTACTTC. The encoded protein is CASRHGLAAYEQYF.

J is TRBJ1-2 and V is TRBV6-5; 8 bases are shared with TRBD1. With 2 bases clipped from V and 6 bases from J, the junction kept 11 bases outside the gene matches. Germline lookup yields CDR1 MNHEY and CDR2 SVGAGI. The CDR3 runs to 16 residues. The CDR3 sequence is CASSYIPGTGSDGYTF. In DNA form, the CDR3 reads TGTGCCAGCAGTTACATACCCGGGACAGGATCGGATGGCTACACCTTC.

The sample holds a few counts of this clone. This chain joins TRBV19 and TRBJ2-7; unclear D gene. The CDR3 totals 14 residues. The germline gives CDR1 LNHDA, CDR2 SQIVND (reference sequence). Trimming removed 5 bases at V and 2 bases at J, with 13 bases between. CDR3 loop: CASSPALVAYEQYF. In nucleotides, the CDR3 is TGTGCCAGTAGTCCCGCTTTAGTGGCCTACGAGCAGTACTTC. The variable domain in full, completed from reference TRBV19 and TRBJ2-7, reads DGGITQSPKYLFRKEGQNVTLSCEQNLNHDAMYWYRQDPGQGLRLIYYSQIVNDFQKGDIAEGYSVSREKKESFPLTVTSAQKNPTAFYLCASSPALVAYEQYFGPGTRLTVT.

The chain links TRBV5-1 to TRBJ2-7; 10 nucleotides align to TRBD2. V trimming: 3 bases; J trimming: 3 bases; junction bases outside the gene matches: 6. CDR1 and CDR2 (germline): SGHRS, YFSETQ. This CDR3 spans 15 amino acids. The CDR3 sequence is CASSSASGGVYEQYF. The CDR3 DNA follows: TGCGCCAGCAGCTCTGCTAGCGGGGGAGTCTACGAGCAGTACTTC.

This chain links TRBV4-1 with TRBJ2-1; TRBD1 matches at 7 bases. CDR3 length: 18 amino acids. Trimming removed 4 bases from V and 2 bases from J; junction bases left unmatched: 14. Germline V CDR1 and CDR2: MGHRA, YSYEKL. The CDR3 loop reads CASSPLKGTDQTYNEQFF. CDR3 sequence (DNA): TGCGCCAGCAGCCCCCTAAAGGGGACAGACCAAACCTACAATGAGCAGTTCTTC.

This chain joins TRBV5-4 and TRBJ1-4; 8 bases agree with TRBD1. V was clipped by 6 bases and J by 0 bases; unmatched bases: 4. The length of the CDR3 is 15 residues. Germline CDR1 reads SGHNT; CDR2 reads YYREEE (reference sequence). CDR3 DNA: TGTGCCAGCACCTCGGACAGGGCAACTAATGAAAAACTGTTTTTT. It translates to CASTSDRATNEKLFF.

This clone was observed a single time. This chain joins TRBV11-2 and TRBJ2-1; 8 bases are a match to TRBD2. The CDR3 is 15 amino acids. In germline, CDR1 is SGHAT, CDR2 FQNNGV. The V gene end was trimmed by 4 bases and the J gene end by 3 bases; junction bases not matched to a gene: 5. The CDR3 coding sequence is TGTGCCAGCAGCTCCAGCGGGGGAATCTACAATGAGCAGTTCTTC. It yields the protein CASSSSGGIYNEQFF.

J is TRBJ1-2 and V is TRBV6-1; D may be TRBD1 (5 bases). Germline CDR1 MNHNS, CDR2 SASEGT. Between the trimmed V and J ends, which lost 1 base and 7 bases, there was a span of 10 bases. The CDR3 extends over 13 amino acids. CDR3 region: CASSEVRESGYTF. CDR3 in DNA: TGTGCCAGCAGTGAAGTCAGGGAATCTGGCTACACCTTC.

This rearrangement joins TRBV6-6 to TRBJ1-4; 7 nucleotides match TRBD1. V gave up 5 bases and J gave up 4 bases; unmatched junction bases: 4. The CDR3 runs 14 residues. CDR1 is MNHNY, CDR2 SVGAGI, per germline (reference sequence). DNA of the CDR3: TGTGCCAGCAGTCAGACAGGGCTTAATGAAAAACTGTTTTTT. Protein sequence: CASSQTGLNEKLFF.

The gene calls are TRBV9 and TRBJ1-1; D may be TRBD1 (6 bases). This CDR3 is built from 15 residues. Trimming took off 0 bases at V and 3 bases at J, with 12 bases between the two ends. Germline V gene lookup returns CDR1 SGDLS and CDR2 YYNGEE. In nucleotides, the CDR3 is TGTGCCAGCAGCGTAGATGGCGAGGGGGACACTGAAGCTTTCTTT. Protein: CASSVDGEGDTEAFF.

This chain uses TRBV6-1 with TRBJ1-5; a weak D match, TRBD1 (5 bases). The germline V gene encodes CDR1 MNHNS and CDR2 SASEGT. The CDR3 totals 17 residues. The V end was cut by 4 bases, the J end by 2 bases, with 18 bases between. In DNA form, the CDR3 reads TGTGCCAGCAGTGGTTTTTGGGGGGAAGGCGGCAATCAGCCCCAGCATTTT. Translation: CASSGFWGEGGNQPQHF.

This clone was detected ten times or more. Here the CDR3 DNA reads TGTGCCAGTAAGACAGTCCTGCGTGGTACTGAAGCTTTCTTT. Translation: CASKTVLRGTEAFF. V is TRBV19 and J is TRBJ1-1, with D perhaps matching TRBD1 (5 bases). The CDR3 totals 14 residues. The germline V gene has CDR1 LNHDA and CDR2 SQIVND (reference sequence). With 7 bases removed from V and 5 bases from J, the gap between germline ends came to 17 bases.

This chain joins TRBV9 and TRBJ1-3; D unclear. There are 14 residues in the CDR3. Trimming removed 5 bases from V and 4 bases from J, with 13 bases in between. The germline V gene encodes CDR1 SGDLS and CDR2 YYNGEE. CDR3 residues: CASRNEASGNTIYF. CDR3 in DNA: TGTGCCAGCAGGAACGAGGCGTCCGGAAACACCATATATTTT.

This clone was picked up one time. This rearrangement joins TRBV7-3 to TRBJ2-5; 8 bases match TRBD1. Germline loops: CDR1 SGHTA, CDR2 FQGTGA. The CDR3 contains 14 residues. The V segment lost 4 bases and the J segment 5 bases; nucleotides outside the gene matches: 6. CDR3 in amino acids: CASSSGQGEETQYF. The CDR3 DNA is TGTGCCAGCAGCTCCGGACAGGGTGAGGAGACCCAGTACTTC. Supplemented by reference TRBV7-3 and TRBJ2-5, the full variable domain reads GAGVSQTPSNKVTEKGKYVELRCDPISGHTALYWYRQSLGQGPEFLIYFQGTGAADDSGLPNDRFFAVRPEGSVSTLKIQRTERGDSAVYLCASSSGQGEETQYFGPGTRLLVL.

This chain connects TRBV18 to TRBJ1-3, with D possibly TRBD1 on 5 matching bases. The V and J ends lost 6 bases and 0 bases respectively, with 15 bases between them. The CDR3 length is 16 residues. Per germline, CDR1 KGHSH and CDR2 LQKENI. The CDR3 bases are TGTGCCAGCTCTCAAATACCGGGGGGCTCTGGAAACACCATATATTTT. Residues: CASSQIPGGSGNTIYF.

V is TRBV5-1 and J is TRBJ2-1, with D perhaps matching TRBD2 (6 bases). The CDR3 sequence is 18 residues long. In germline, CDR1 is SGHRS, CDR2 YFSETQ. V gave up 5 bases and J gave up 2 bases, with 23 bases separating them. The CDR3 is CASSPGLLADLPYNEQFF. The CDR3 DNA is TGCGCCAGCAGTCCCGGCCTGTTAGCGGACCTTCCCTACAATGAGCAGTTCTTC.

The chain joins TRBV27 to TRBJ2-1, with a tentative D call TRBD2 (5 bases). Trimming cost V 6 bases and J 9 bases, with 12 bases left between them. Germline V gives CDR1 MNHEY, CDR2 SMNVEV (reference sequence). This CDR3 has 12 residues. The chain's CDR3 is CASSPEEGEQFF. The CDR3 coding sequence is TGTGCCAGCAGCCCGGAAGAGGGTGAGCAGTTCTTC.